What follows are 17 T cell receptor beta chains derived from one specimen sequenced in a study of T cell repertoires in cytomegalovirus infection. TCRdb analysed the reads with MiXCR anew, one entry per CDR3 protein. The sample has 550,000 to 850,000 distinct CDR3 sequences; 33% are singletons. No antigen is known for these receptors. The material sequenced was cultured PBMCs, taken from culture after CMV antigen stimulation. The receptors here all came from a human donor in good health (CMV status not recorded). Some clones in this sample may be carry-over from other donors' samples.

This clonotype was recorded only once. At one boundary the junction diverges from the germline segment, which might be a read error. The J gene is TRBJ1-5, the V gene TRBV19, with D hard to call. Germline CDR1 and CDR2: LNHDA and SQIVND (reference sequence). The length of the CDR3 is 15 residues. The CDR3 region is CASSIEGGPTPKLSF. CDR3 nucleotides: TGTGCCAGTAGTATAGAGGGAGGACCAACACCAAAACTGAGTTTT.

The rearrangement links TRBV10-3 to TRBJ2-7; weak D call: TRBD1 (5 bases). The germline gives CDR1 ENHRY, CDR2 SYGVKD. The CDR3 loop spans 14 amino acids. The V gene lost 4 bases and the J gene lost 6 bases, with 16 bases spanning the gap. The CDR3 reads CAISVQGPWTEQYF. For the CDR3, the DNA is TGTGCCATCAGTGTTCAGGGCCCTTGGACCGAGCAGTACTTC.

V and J are TRBV19 and TRBJ1-5; D is unresolved. The CDR3 is made up of 16 amino acids. V lost 1 base and J lost 0, with 10 bases in between. Germline V CDR1 and CDR2: LNHDA, SQIVND (reference sequence). The CDR3 sequence: CASSIVLGNSNQPQHF. CDR3 coding DNA: TGTGCCAGTAGTATAGTTCTGGGAAATAGCAATCAGCCCCAGCATTTT.

This clonotype was detected a few times. The rearrangement joins TRBV6-2 or TRBV6-3 to TRBJ2-5, with 7 bases that match TRBD2. V lost 4 bases to trimming and J lost 5 bases; unmatched junction nucleotides: 7. Germline V gives CDR1 MNHEY, CDR2 SVGEGT. The CDR3 consists of 14 residues. CDR3 in DNA: TGTGCCAGCAGTTTCACTAGCGTATGGGAGACCCAGTACTTC. Translation: CASSFTSVWETQYF.

This sequence joins TRBV2 and TRBJ2-3; D is unclear. Germline CDR1 SNHLY, CDR2 FYNNEI. V was trimmed by 5 bases and J by 0 bases, leaving 18 bases between them. The CDR3 extends over 17 amino acids. The CDR3 sequence: CASSLLLTSTSTDTQYF. In DNA form, the CDR3 reads TGTGCCAGCAGTCTCCTCCTGACTTCCACTAGCACAGATACGCAGTATTTT.

This clonotype turned up a few times. The chain couples TRBV12-3 or TRBV12-4 to TRBJ1-1, with no clear D. V lost 3 bases and J lost 1, with 9 bases in between. The CDR3 spans 14 residues. CDR3: CASSFKGWNTEAFF. The CDR3 bases are TGTGCCAGCAGTTTTAAGGGATGGAACACTGAAGCTTTCTTT.

This clonotype was seen repeatedly, ten times or more. The V and J genes are TRBV7-8 and TRBJ1-2; D call uncertain. The CDR3 has 15 amino acids. Germline CDR1 is SGHVS and CDR2 is FQNEAQ. The ends were cut back, 3 bases at V and 5 bases at J, with 16 bases in the middle. For the CDR3, the DNA is TGTGCCAGCAGCTTTCGAGGGCCCCGTCGGTATGGCTACACCTTC. Translated, it gives CASSFRGPRRYGYTF.

This clonotype showed up just a few times. V is TRBV20-1 and J is TRBJ1-1; D is undetermined. This CDR3 comprises 15 residues. V was cut by 1 base and J by 3 bases, with 15 bases left in between. Germline V gene data show CDR1 as DFQATT and CDR2 as SNEGSKA (reference sequence). The CDR3 region is CSARGWVSRDTEAFF. The CDR3 DNA reads as TGCAGTGCTAGAGGGTGGGTGTCCCGGGACACTGAAGCTTTCTTT.

The sample holds many counts of this clonotype. The chain couples TRBV7-2 to TRBJ2-5, with 9 nucleotides matching TRBD2. Per germline, CDR1 SGHTA and CDR2 FQGNSA. After removal of 5 bases from V and 1 base from J, the junction contained 8 bases not matched to a gene. The length of the CDR3 is 16 residues. The DNA for the CDR3 is TGTGCCAGCAGCCGAGGCGGCGGGAGGGCCCAAGAGACCCAGTACTTC. It specifies CASSRGGGRAQETQYF.

This clonotype was seen more than once but under ten times. J is TRBJ1-1 and V is TRBV12-5, with 7 bases that match TRBD1. Trimming at V came to 0 bases and at J to 1 base, leaving 11 bases not matched to a gene. The CDR3 extends over 18 amino acids. The germline CDR1 and CDR2 sequences are LGHNT and FRNRAP. The CDR3, as DNA: TGTGCTAGTGGTTTGGTCATAAAGACAGGGAGCGCGAACACTGAAGCTTTCTTT. This translates into CASGLVIKTGSANTEAFF.

In its sample, this clonotype was seen many times. V usage is TRBV7-2 and J usage is TRBJ2-1; the D is unclear. The CDR3 runs 14 residues. Germline assignment: CDR1 SGHTA and CDR2 FQGNSA. Trimming shortened V by 1 base and J by 6 bases, and 10 bases separated the two germline ends. CDR3 DNA sequence: TGTGCCAGCAGCTTAGGGGGATGGGGCAATGAGCAGTTCTTC. Amino acids: CASSLGGWGNEQFF.

This clonotype was found a few times. V is TRBV7-2 and J is TRBJ1-1; no definite D call. The CDR3 is 15 amino acids. Germline-derived CDR1 and CDR2 are SGHTA and FQGNSA. Trimming shortened V by 0 bases and J by 3 bases, and 11 bases separated the two germline ends. In DNA, the CDR3 is TGTGCCAGCAGCTTAGCGCCGGGGTCGTACACTGAAGCTTTCTTT. Protein product: CASSLAPGSYTEAFF.

This clonotype was detected ten times or more. The V and J genes are TRBV7-2 and TRBJ2-3; a weak D match, TRBD2 (6 bases). The V gene lost 4 bases and the J gene lost 1 base, with 12 bases spanning the gap. The CDR3 loop spans 15 amino acids. CDR1 and CDR2 (germline): SGHTA, FQGNSA. As DNA, the CDR3 is TGTGCCAGCAGCTCCTATAGCGGAGGCACAGATACGCAGTATTTT. This codes for CASSSYSGGTDTQYF. Full variable domain (missing parts from reference TRBV7-2 and TRBJ2-3): GAGVSQSPSNKVTEKGKDVELRCDPISGHTALYWYRQSLGQGLEFLIYFQGNSAPDKSGLPSDRFSAERTGGSVSTLTIQRTQQEDSAVYLCASSSYSGGTDTQYFGPGTRLTVL.

This clonotype showed up many times. J is TRBJ2-3 and V is TRBV7-2; perhaps D is TRBD1 or TRBD2 (5 bases each). CDR3 length: 16 residues. Germline loops: CDR1 SGHTA, CDR2 FQGNSA. V lost 1 base and J lost 0, with 11 bases in between. The CDR3, as DNA: TGTGCCAGCAGCTTAGTAGGGACGGCTAGCACAGATACGCAGTATTTT. The encoded protein is CASSLVGTASTDTQYF. Full variable domain (rest looked up from reference TRBV7-2 and TRBJ2-3): GAGVSQSPSNKVTEKGKDVELRCDPISGHTALYWYRQSLGQGLEFLIYFQGNSAPDKSGLPSDRFSAERTGGSVSTLTIQRTQQEDSAVYLCASSLVGTASTDTQYFGPGTRLTVL.

This clonotype was seen ten or more times. The chain is built from TRBV6-1 and TRBJ1-6, with D unclear. The germline V and J ends were trimmed by 5 bases and 10 bases, with 12 bases remaining between them. The germline CDR1 and CDR2 sequences are MNHNS and SASEGT. The CDR3 covers 13 residues. The CDR3 coding sequence is TGTGCCAGCAGTAACAGCCCGAGGTCACCCCTCCACTTT. It yields the protein CASSNSPRSPLHF.

This clonotype was counted a few times. This rearrangement joins TRBV6-1 to TRBJ2-1; unclear D gene. CDR1 and CDR2 from the germline V gene are MNHNS and SASEGT. V was clipped by 7 bases and J by 3 bases, with 10 bases between them. The CDR3 sequence is 13 residues long. The CDR3 DNA is TGTGCCAGCATAAAGTATCTCTACAATGAGCAGTTCTTC. This codes for CASIKYLYNEQFF.

The chain has TRBV7-4 and TRBJ2-7, with 7 bases identical to TRBD2. Germline V CDR1 and CDR2: SGHVT, SQSDAQ. J was trimmed by 6 bases and V by 4 bases; bases with no gene match: 9. This CDR3 has 14 residues. DNA for the CDR3: TGTGCCAGCAGCTCCGGACTAGAAATAGTCGAGCAGTACTTC. This codes for CASSSGLEIVEQYF.